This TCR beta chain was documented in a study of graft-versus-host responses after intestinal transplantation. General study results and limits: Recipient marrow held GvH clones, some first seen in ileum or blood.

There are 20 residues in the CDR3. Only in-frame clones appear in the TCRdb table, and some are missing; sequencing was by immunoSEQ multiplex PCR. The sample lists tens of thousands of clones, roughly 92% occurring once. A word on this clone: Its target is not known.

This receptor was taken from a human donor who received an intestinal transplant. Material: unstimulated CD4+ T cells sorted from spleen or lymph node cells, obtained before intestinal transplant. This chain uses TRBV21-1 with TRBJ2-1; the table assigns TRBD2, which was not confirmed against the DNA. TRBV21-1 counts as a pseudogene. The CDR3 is CASSTSQRRLAGGYTNEQFF. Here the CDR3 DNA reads TGTGCCAGCAGCACCAGCCAAAGGAGACTAGCGGGAGGGTACACCAATGAGCAGTTCTTC.